The clone carrying this T cell receptor beta chain was detected only a few times. This CDR3 is 13 amino acids long. Germline V CDR1 and CDR2: WSHSY, SAAADI. Deletions cut 7 bases from V and 1 base from J, with 10 bases between. These data belong to a study of blood T cell repertoires in COVID-19. TCRdb keeps only in-frame clones here, not all; method: immunoSEQ multiplex PCR. The data contain tens of thousands of clones, roughly 80% of them singletons. This chain uses TRBV10-2 with TRBJ1-1; D perhaps matches TRBD1 (6 bases). The sequence was collected from a man between 45 and 60 years old with COVID-19, enrolled during active disease. The sequenced sample consisted of peripheral blood. CDR3: CASTRTANTEAFF. DNA of the CDR3: TGCGCCAGCACCAGGACAGCGAACACTGAAGCTTTCTTT.